A selection of T cell receptor beta chains follows, all from one sample in a study of blood T cell repertoires in COVID-19. Here immunoSEQ multiplex PCR was the method, and the copy in TCRdb shows in-frame clones only, minus some. This sample has around 1,400 clones, with about 95% found just once. The sequencing input was peripheral blood. The receptor set was obtained from a human donor in a cohort sampled during active COVID-19. Both conserved end residues are part of each CDR3. D genes are given only for firm matches. Only some rows state a clone size, as once, few, many or a class for expanded clones.

-	TRBV5-1	-	TRBJ1-5	CASSLGEANQPQHF	TGCGCCAGCAGCCTGGGTGAGGCCAATCAGCCCCAGCATTTT
-	TRBV10-3	few	TRBJ2-1	CAISTPGLGTYNEQFF	TGTGCCATCAGCACTCCGGGACTGGGTACCTACAATGAGCAGTTCTTC
-	TRBV4-2	-	TRBJ2-5	CASSQGGQYREKGETQYF	TGTGCCAGCAGCCAAGGGGGGCAGTACAGGGAAAAGGGAGAGACCCAGTACTTC
TRBD1	TRBV9	-	TRBJ2-1	CASTAQGSTYNEQFF	TGTGCCAGCACCGCACAGGGGTCGACCTACAATGAGCAGTTCTTC
TRBD2	TRBV11-3	-	TRBJ2-1	CASSLVGTSVYNEQFF	TGTGCCAGCAGCTTGGTAGGGACTAGCGTATACAATGAGCAGTTCTTC
-	TRBV5-4	-	TRBJ1-1	CASREGIMNTEAFF	TGTGCCAGCAGGGAGGGGATCATGAACACTGAAGCTTTCTTT
-	TRBV4-1	-	TRBJ2-7	CASGPVRGSRSIEQYF	TGCGCCAGCGGGCCCGTTCGGGGATCAAGGTCGATCGAGCAGTACTTC
TRBD1	TRBV10-1	-	TRBJ2-5	CASSESGQRFQETQYF	TGCGCCAGCAGTGAGTCGGGACAGCGCTTCCAAGAGACCCAGTACTTC
TRBD1	TRBV7-8	-	TRBJ2-1	CASSLVGQGLTYNEQFF	TGTGCCAGCAGCTTAGTGGGACAGGGGTTAACCTACAATGAGCAGTTCTTC
-	TRBV28	-	TRBJ2-5	CASSWTRETQYF	TGTGCCAGCAGTTGGACACGGGAGACCCAGTACTTC
TRBD2	TRBV4-2	-	TRBJ2-3	CASSHAAGLAESLNTQYF	TGTGCCAGCAGCCACGCAGCTGGACTAGCGGAGAGTTTGAATACGCAGTATTTT
TRBD2	TRBV6-2/TRBV6-3	-	TRBJ2-7	CASSYSGTSVYEQYF	TGTGCCAGCAGTTACTCCGGGACTAGCGTCTACGAGCAGTACTTC
-	TRBV6-5	-	TRBJ1-1	CASSFSRQLNTEAFF	TGTGCCAGCAGTTTCTCCCGACAGCTGAACACTGAAGCTTTCTTT
-	TRBV29-1	-	TRBJ1-2	CSTRELGNYGYTF	TGCAGCACTAGGGAATTGGGTAACTATGGCTACACCTTC
TRBD1	TRBV5-4	-	TRBJ2-7	CASSSSGQGDEQYF	TGTGCCAGCAGCTCGTCGGGACAGGGGGACGAGCAGTACTTC
TRBD2	TRBV7-7	-	TRBJ2-2	CASSLSLGTSGNTGELFF	TGTGCCAGCAGCTTAAGCTTAGGAACTAGCGGGAACACCGGGGAGCTGTTTTTT
TRBD2	TRBV7-9	-	TRBJ2-1	CASSLRLAGKPYNEQFF	TGTGCCAGCAGCTTAAGACTAGCGGGCAAGCCATACAATGAGCAGTTCTTC
-	TRBV7-9	-	TRBJ1-2	CAHEQGDGYTF	TGTGCCCACGAACAGGGAGATGGCTACACCTTC
-	TRBV24-1	-	TRBJ2-1	CATSELDEQFF	TGTGCCACCAGTGAGTTAGATGAGCAGTTCTTC
TRBD2	TRBV7-2	-	TRBJ2-5	CASSGRGGGGETQYF	TGTGCCAGCAGCGGTAGGGGCGGGGGAGGCGAGACCCAGTACTTC
-	TRBV7-9	-	TRBJ2-7	CASSWEGVLYF	TGTGCCAGCAGCTGGGAGGGGGTATTGTACTTC
-	TRBV30	-	TRBJ1-1	CAWSVWTAAEAFF	TGTGCCTGGAGTGTGTGGACAGCGGCTGAAGCTTTCTTT
TRBD2	TRBV6-1	-	TRBJ2-3	CASSDGGSGADTQYF	TGTGCCAGCAGTGATGGCGGGAGTGGGGCAGATACGCAGTATTTT
-	TRBV18	-	TRBJ1-2	CASSGQGYGYTF	TGTGCCAGCTCAGGTCAGGGCTATGGCTACACCTTC
-	TRBV19	-	TRBJ2-5	CASGTTWGAQETQYF	TGTGCCAGCGGAACGACCTGGGGAGCCCAAGAGACCCAGTACTTC
-	TRBV18	once	TRBJ2-7	CASSRSSEIYEQYF	TGTGCCAGCTCACGGTCTAGCGAGATCTACGAGCAGTACTTC
TRBD1	TRBV6-5	-	TRBJ2-2	CASWGQEHTGELFF	TGTGCCAGCTGGGGACAGGAGCACACCGGGGAGCTGTTTTTT
TRBD2	TRBV7-9	-	TRBJ2-7	CASSAGVSGRVDEQYF	TGTGCCAGCAGCGCCGGCGTTAGCGGGAGGGTAGACGAGCAGTACTTC
-	TRBV7-9	few	TRBJ2-2	CASSFSYRTNTGELFF	TGTGCCAGCAGCTTTAGTTACCGAACGAACACCGGGGAGCTGTTTTTT
TRBD1	TRBV7-3	-	TRBJ2-5	CASSLISGQGQETQYF	TGTGCCAGCAGCTTAATTTCCGGACAGGGGCAAGAGACCCAGTACTTC
TRBD1	TRBV28	once	TRBJ2-5	CASSSTRQGASETQYF	TGTGCCAGCAGTAGTACGCGACAGGGGGCTTCGGAGACCCAGTACTTC
TRBD1	TRBV28	once	TRBJ2-5	CASSSNIRGSTKETQYF	TGTGCCAGCAGTTCAAACATCAGGGGGAGCACCAAAGAGACCCAGTACTTC
-	TRBV19	once	TRBJ2-7	CASSKDSPASYEQYF	TGTGCCAGTAGTAAGGACAGCCCGGCATCCTACGAGCAGTACTTC
-	TRBV11-3	-	TRBJ2-1	CASSLDTPGLSSYNEQFF	TGTGCCAGCAGCTTAGATACCCCAGGACTCAGCTCCTACAATGAGCAGTTCTTC
-	TRBV6-6	-	TRBJ2-7	CASSYSTGEQYF	TGTGCCAGCAGTTACTCGACAGGAGAGCAGTACTTC
TRBD2	TRBV7-9	-	TRBJ2-2	CASSGLAGGTGELFF	TGTGCCAGCAGCGGACTAGCGGGAGGGACCGGGGAGCTGTTTTTT
-	TRBV5-1	-	TRBJ2-5	CASSLGAVRETQYF	TGCGCCAGCAGCTTAGGTGCTGTGCGGGAGACCCAGTACTTC
-	TRBV7-2	-	TRBJ1-5	CASSYVGAVNSNQPQHF	TGTGCCAGCAGCTACGTAGGGGCGGTTAATAGCAATCAGCCCCAGCATTTT
-	TRBV7-2	-	TRBJ2-3	CASGSRADTQYF	TGTGCCAGCGGGAGTAGAGCAGATACGCAGTATTTT
-	TRBV5-8	-	TRBJ2-3	CASSLSTRGRVTDTQYF	TGTGCCAGCAGCTTGTCGACAAGGGGGAGAGTCACAGATACGCAGTATTTT
TRBD1	TRBV4-3	-	TRBJ2-7	CASSQGTAHSSYEQYF	TGCGCCAGCAGCCAGGGGACAGCACACTCCTCCTACGAGCAGTACTTC
-	TRBV28	-	TRBJ2-7	CASSLWGGTTSSYEQYF	TGTGCCAGCAGTTTATGGGGGGGGACAACCTCGTCCTACGAGCAGTACTTC
TRBD1	TRBV2	-	TRBJ2-7	CASSQQGVVYEQYF	TGTGCCAGCAGTCAGCAGGGGGTCGTCTACGAGCAGTACTTC
TRBD2	TRBV6-4	once	TRBJ2-1	CASSLLAGVLNEQFF	TGTGCCAGCAGCCTACTAGCGGGGGTTCTCAATGAGCAGTTCTTC
-	TRBV4-2	-	TRBJ2-7	CASSQEVAGAYEQYF	TGTGCCAGCAGCCAAGAAGTGGCGGGGGCTTACGAGCAGTACTTC
-	TRBV19	-	TRBJ1-5	CASSISMPSGNQPQHF	TGTGCCAGTAGTATCAGTATGCCGAGCGGCAATCAGCCCCAGCATTTT
TRBD1	TRBV7-8	-	TRBJ1-4	CASSVQGAQVNEKLFF	TGTGCCAGCAGCGTGCAGGGGGCGCAGGTTAATGAAAAACTGTTTTTT
-	TRBV10-2	-	TRBJ2-7	CASSESLSSYEQYF	TGCGCCAGCAGTGAGAGCCTTAGCTCCTACGAGCAGTACTTC
TRBD1	TRBV9	-	TRBJ2-7	CASSVGDRGREQYF	TGTGCCAGCAGCGTAGGGGACAGGGGGCGGGAGCAGTACTTC
-	TRBV9	-	TRBJ1-1	CASSAAPGRTTEAFF	TGTGCCAGCAGCGCGGCACCGGGGAGGACCACTGAAGCTTTCTTT
TRBD2	TRBV19	-	TRBJ2-1	CASSIQLAGGRNEQFF	TGTGCCAGTAGTATCCAACTAGCGGGGGGGCGAAATGAGCAGTTCTTC
TRBD2	TRBV5-1	-	TRBJ2-3	CASSAGTSGGLGSQYF	TGCGCCAGCAGCGCCGGGACTAGCGGGGGATTGGGGTCGCAGTATTTT
-	TRBV28	-	TRBJ2-2	CASSQQGPGELFF	TGTGCCAGCAGTCAACAGGGTCCCGGGGAGCTGTTTTTT
-	TRBV6-5	-	TRBJ1-2	CASSPQGVRYGYTF	TGTGCCAGCAGCCCCCAGGGTGTACGCTATGGCTACACCTTC
-	TRBV10-3	-	TRBJ2-2	CAINSGLGTGELFF	TGTGCCATCAATTCAGGGTTGGGCACCGGGGAGCTGTTTTTT
TRBD2	TRBV4-3	-	TRBJ2-1	CASSLRLAGVWADEQFF	TGCGCCAGCAGCCTAAGACTAGCGGGAGTTTGGGCCGATGAGCAGTTCTTC
-	TRBV12-3/TRBV12-4	-	TRBJ1-5	CASKQGTQPQHF	TGTGCTAGTAAACAGGGAACTCAGCCCCAGCATTTT